This T cell receptor (beta chain) was documented in a study of CD8 T cells in Susac syndrome. The authors reverse transcribed roughly 0.5 to 1 ug RNA with random hexamers. TCRdb re-called the immunoSEQ multiplex PCR reads through MiXCR, storing one row per CDR3 protein. The sample has around 190,000 distinct CDR3 sequences, roughly 95% seen once. Healthy donors formed controls matched for age and sex. Sequenced material: CD4+ T cells from PBMCs. The sequence was collected from a human donor in good health.

CDR3 in amino acids: CSARDPSGSDLAKNIQYF. CDR3 DNA sequence: TGCAGTGCTAGAGATCCTAGCGGGAGCGATCTGGCCAAAAACATTCAGTACTTC. The chain uses TRBV20-1 and TRBJ2-4; 10 bases are a match to TRBD2. The germline CDR1 and CDR2 sequences are DFQATT and SNEGSKA (reference sequence). J lost 1 base, V lost 0 bases, and 9 bases had no gene match. This CDR3 is built from 18 residues.